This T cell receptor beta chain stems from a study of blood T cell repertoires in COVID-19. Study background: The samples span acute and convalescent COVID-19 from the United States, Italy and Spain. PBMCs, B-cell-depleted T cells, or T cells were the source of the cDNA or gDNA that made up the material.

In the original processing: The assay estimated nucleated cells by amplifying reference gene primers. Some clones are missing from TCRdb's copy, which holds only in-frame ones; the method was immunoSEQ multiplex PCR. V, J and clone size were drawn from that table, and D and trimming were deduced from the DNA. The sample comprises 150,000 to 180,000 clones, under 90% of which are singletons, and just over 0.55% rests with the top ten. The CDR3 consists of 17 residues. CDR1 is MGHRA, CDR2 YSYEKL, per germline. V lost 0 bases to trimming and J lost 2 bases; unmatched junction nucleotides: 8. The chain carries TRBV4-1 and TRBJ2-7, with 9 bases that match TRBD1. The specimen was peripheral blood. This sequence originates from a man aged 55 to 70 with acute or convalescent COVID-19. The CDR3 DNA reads TGCGCCAGCAGCCAAGAATGGGCGGGACAGGGAACCTACGAGCAGTACTTC. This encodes CASSQEWAGQGTYEQYF.